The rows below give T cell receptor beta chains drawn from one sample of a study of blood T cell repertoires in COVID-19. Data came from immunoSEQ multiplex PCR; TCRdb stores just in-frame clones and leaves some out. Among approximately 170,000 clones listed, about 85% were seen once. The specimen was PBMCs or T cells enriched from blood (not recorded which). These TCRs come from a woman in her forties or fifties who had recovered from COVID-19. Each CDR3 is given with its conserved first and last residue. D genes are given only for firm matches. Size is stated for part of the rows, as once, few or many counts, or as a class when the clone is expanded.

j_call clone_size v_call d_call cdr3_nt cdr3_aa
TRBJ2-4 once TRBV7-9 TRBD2 TGTGCCAGCAGCTTTAGCGGGAGAGACGGGAAAAACATTCAGTACTTC CASSFSGRDGKNIQYF
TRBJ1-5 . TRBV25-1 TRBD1 TGTGCCAGCAGCCAAACAGGGGCCGGGAGCAATCAGCCCCAGCATTTT CASSQTGAGSNQPQHF
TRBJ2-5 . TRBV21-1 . TGTGCCAGCGTAAAAGGGCGGCTAGCGGGAGGGCATGGGATGGCAGAGACCCAGTACTTC CASVKGRLAGGHGMAETQYF
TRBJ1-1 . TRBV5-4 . TGTGCCAGCAGACTTTGGACGGGGGACACTGAAGCTTTCTTT CASRLWTGDTEAFF
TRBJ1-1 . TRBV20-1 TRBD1 TGCAGTGCTAGTCGACAGGGGGGTAAGACTGAAGCTTTCTTT CSASRQGGKTEAFF
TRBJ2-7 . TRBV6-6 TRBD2 TGTGCCAGCAGCCGACTAGCGGGAGTTGGCTACGAGCAGTACTTC CASSRLAGVGYEQYF
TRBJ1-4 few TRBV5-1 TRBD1 TGCGCCAGCAGCTCGCAGACAGGGGGTGAAAAACTGTTTTTT CASSSQTGGEKLFF
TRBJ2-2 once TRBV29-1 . TGCAGCGTCACAACCGGGATTTCGAACACCGGGGAGCTGTTTTTT CSVTTGISNTGELFF
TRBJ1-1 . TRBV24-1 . TGTGCCACCAGTGATTTTCGGAACACTGAAGCTTTCTTT CATSDFRNTEAFF
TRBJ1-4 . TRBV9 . TGTGCCAGCAGCGTAGGTCCGGGAGGCAGGGGTGAAAAACTGTTTTTT CASSVGPGGRGEKLFF
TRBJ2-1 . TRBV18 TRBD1 TGTGCCAGCTCACCAGGGACAGGGGTTATCGATGAGCAGTTCTTC CASSPGTGVIDEQFF
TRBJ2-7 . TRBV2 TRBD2 TGTGCCAGCAGTGAGGGACTTTCTAGCGGGACCTCCTACGAGCAGTACTTC CASSEGLSSGTSYEQYF
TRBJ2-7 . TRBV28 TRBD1 TGTGCCAGCAGTGCCGCTTCCAGGGGGTACGAGCAGTACTTC CASSAASRGYEQYF
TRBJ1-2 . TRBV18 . TGTGCCAGCTCACCACCTCAGGGGCTTTATGGCTACACCTTC CASSPPQGLYGYTF
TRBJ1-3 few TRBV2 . TGTGCCAGCACGGGGGTGGACATGATCTCTGGAAACACCATATATTTT CASTGVDMISGNTIYF
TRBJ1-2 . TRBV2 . TGTGCCAGCCAAGATAGACAGGCTCGAGGCTACACCTTC CASQDRQARGYTF
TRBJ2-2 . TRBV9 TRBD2 TGTGCCAGCAGCTCACGACTAGCGGCAATCACCGGGGAGCTGTTTTTT CASSSRLAAITGELFF
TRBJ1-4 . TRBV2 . TGTGCCAGCAGTGAAGTTTGGACGGACAGTGAAAAACTGTTTTTT CASSEVWTDSEKLFF
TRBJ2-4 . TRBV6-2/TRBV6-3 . TGTGCCAGCAGCCCGAACACGGGATTCAAAAACATTCAGTACTTC CASSPNTGFKNIQYF
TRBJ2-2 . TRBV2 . TGTGCCAGCAAAGGACAGCTGAAAATCTCGAACACCGGGGAGCTGTTTTTT CASKGQLKISNTGELFF
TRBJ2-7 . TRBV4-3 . TGCGCCAGCAGCCAAGGTGTCCAGGGAGGCGCCTACGAGCAGTACTTC CASSQGVQGGAYEQYF
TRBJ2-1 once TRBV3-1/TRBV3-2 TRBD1 TGTGCCAGCAGCCAAGGTCTAAGGGACAGGGGACATGAGCAGTTCTTC CASSQGLRDRGHEQFF
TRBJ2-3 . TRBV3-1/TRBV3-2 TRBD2 TGTGCCAGCAGTCGCGGGACTAGCAGAACAGATACGCAGTATTTT CASSRGTSRTDTQYF
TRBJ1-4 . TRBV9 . TGTGCCAGCAGCCCCACCCCGGGACACCAACCGCTGGGGGAAAAACTGTTTTTT CASSPTPGHQPLGEKLFF
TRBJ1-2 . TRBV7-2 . TGTGCCAGCAGCCTAACCGGAGGGACTTTCTATGGCTACACCTTC CASSLTGGTFYGYTF
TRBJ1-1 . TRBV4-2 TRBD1 TGTGCCAGCAGCCAAGAGGGCAGGGGGACTTTCTTT CASSQEGRGTFF
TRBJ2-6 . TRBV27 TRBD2 TGTGCCAGCAGTCCAGCGGGGAAGGGTGTCAACGTCCTGACTTTC CASSPAGKGVNVLTF
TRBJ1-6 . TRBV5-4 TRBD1 TGTGCCAGCAGCTTGGAGGGGGCTTCCCTGCCCCTCCACTTT CASSLEGASLPLHF
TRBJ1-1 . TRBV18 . TGTGCCAGCTCACCAGGGGCCACGAACACTGAAGCTTTCTTT CASSPGATNTEAFF
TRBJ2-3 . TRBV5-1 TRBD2 TGCGCCAGCAGCTTGATACTAGCGGGGAGCACAGATACGCAGTATTTT CASSLILAGSTDTQYF
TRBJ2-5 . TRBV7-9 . TGTGCCAGCAGCTTAGGACAGGCGTACCAAGAGACCCAGTACTTC CASSLGQAYQETQYF
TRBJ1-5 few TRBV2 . TGTGCCAGCAGGGAATTCAGTAGCAATCAGCCCCAGCATTTT CASREFSSNQPQHF